This entry concerns a single T cell receptor (beta chain). Its antigen is unknown. The study ran its PCR with 60 Vbeta and 13 Jbeta primers. Clones were read by immunoSEQ multiplex PCR, and TCRdb kept only the in-frame ones, dropping some. The sample contains under 200,000 clones, around 79% of which appear only once. The germline V gene encodes CDR1 LNHDA and CDR2 SQIVND (reference sequence). This CDR3 is built from 17 residues. Losses at the gene ends were 1 base for V and 8 bases for J; bases not matched to a gene: 11. This record comes from a study of cytomegalovirus exposure and HLA in healthy donors. Regarding the study as a whole: What was likely a sequencing artifact was a cluster of highly shared sequence variants. The study assumed roughly uniform donor sequencing depth for presence/absence analyses. Relative to equally common others, HLA-associated TCR beta chains showed greater clonal expansion in a later analysis.

The J gene is TRBJ1-5, the V gene TRBV19, with 10 bases matching TRBD1. The receptor's source is a woman between 35 and 50 years old in good health and CMV-seronegative. Sequencing input: PBMCs. The CDR3 DNA is TGTGCCAGTAGTATAGGGCCAAGGACAGGGGGTAACAAGCCCCAGCATTTT. It codes for CASSIGPRTGGNKPQHF.